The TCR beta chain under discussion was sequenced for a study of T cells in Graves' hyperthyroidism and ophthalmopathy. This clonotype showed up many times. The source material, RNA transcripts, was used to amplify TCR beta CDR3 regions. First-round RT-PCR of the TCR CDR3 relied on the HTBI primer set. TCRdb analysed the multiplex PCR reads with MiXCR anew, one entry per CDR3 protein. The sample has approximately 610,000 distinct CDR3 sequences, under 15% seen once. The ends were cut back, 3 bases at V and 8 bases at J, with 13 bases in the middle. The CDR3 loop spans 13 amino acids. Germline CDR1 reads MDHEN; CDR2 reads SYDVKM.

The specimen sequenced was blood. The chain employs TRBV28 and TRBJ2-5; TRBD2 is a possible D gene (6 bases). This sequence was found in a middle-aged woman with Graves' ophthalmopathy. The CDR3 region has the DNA TGTGCCAGCAGTTTTGGGGACTTTGGAACCCAGTACTTC. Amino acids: CASSFGDFGTQYF.